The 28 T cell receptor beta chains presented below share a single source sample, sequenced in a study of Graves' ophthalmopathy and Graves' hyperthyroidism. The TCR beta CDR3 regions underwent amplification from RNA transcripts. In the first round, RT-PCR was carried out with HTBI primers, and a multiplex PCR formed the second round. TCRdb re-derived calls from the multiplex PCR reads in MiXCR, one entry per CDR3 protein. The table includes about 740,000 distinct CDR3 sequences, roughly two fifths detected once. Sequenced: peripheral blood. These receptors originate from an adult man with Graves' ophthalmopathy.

In DNA form, the CDR3 reads TGTGCCAGCAGGCATTTGGGGGGCGCGAACACCGGGGAGCTGTTTTTT. Translation gives CASRHLGGANTGELFF. The rearrangement uses TRBV25-1 and TRBJ2-2; the D gene could be TRBD1 or TRBD2 (6 bases each). CDR3 length: 16 residues. Trimming took off 6 bases at V and 0 bases at J, with 14 bases between the two ends. Per germline, CDR1 MGHDK and CDR2 SYGVNS.

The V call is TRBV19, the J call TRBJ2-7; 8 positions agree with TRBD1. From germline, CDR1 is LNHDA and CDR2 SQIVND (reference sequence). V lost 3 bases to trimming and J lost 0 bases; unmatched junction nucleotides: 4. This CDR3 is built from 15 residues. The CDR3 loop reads CASSIKQGDSYEQYF. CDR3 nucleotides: TGTGCCAGTAGTATCAAACAGGGGGACTCCTACGAGCAGTACTTC.

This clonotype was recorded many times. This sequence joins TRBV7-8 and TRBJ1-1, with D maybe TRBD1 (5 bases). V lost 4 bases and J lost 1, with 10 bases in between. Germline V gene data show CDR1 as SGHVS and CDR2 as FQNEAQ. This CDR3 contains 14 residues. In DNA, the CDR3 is TGTGCCAGCAGCTCGCATGGGGGGAACACTGAAGCTTTCTTT. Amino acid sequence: CASSSHGGNTEAFF.

The CDR3 sequence is CSARGRGGYEQYF. For the CDR3, the DNA is TGCAGTGCTAGGGGTCGCGGGGGCTACGAGCAGTACTTC. This chain joins TRBV20-1 and TRBJ2-7, with TRBD2 matching 7 bases. The junction had 5 bases not matched to a gene; V was cut back by 3 bases and J by 3 bases. From germline, CDR1 is DFQATT and CDR2 SNEGSKA (reference sequence). The CDR3 sequence is 13 residues long.

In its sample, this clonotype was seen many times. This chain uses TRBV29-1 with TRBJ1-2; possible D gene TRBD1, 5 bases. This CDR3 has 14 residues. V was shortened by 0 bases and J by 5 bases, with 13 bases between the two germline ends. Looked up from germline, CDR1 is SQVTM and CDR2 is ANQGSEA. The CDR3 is CSVEDPGGGYGYTF. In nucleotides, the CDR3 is TGCAGCGTTGAAGATCCCGGCGGGGGGTATGGCTACACCTTC.

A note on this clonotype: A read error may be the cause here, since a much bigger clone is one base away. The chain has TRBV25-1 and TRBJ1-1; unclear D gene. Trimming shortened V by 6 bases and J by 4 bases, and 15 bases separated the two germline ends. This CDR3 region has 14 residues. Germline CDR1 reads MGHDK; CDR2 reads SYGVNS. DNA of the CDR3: TGTGCCAGCAGCCTTGACAAGTTAGGCACTGAAGCTTTCTTT. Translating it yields CASSLDKLGTEAFF.

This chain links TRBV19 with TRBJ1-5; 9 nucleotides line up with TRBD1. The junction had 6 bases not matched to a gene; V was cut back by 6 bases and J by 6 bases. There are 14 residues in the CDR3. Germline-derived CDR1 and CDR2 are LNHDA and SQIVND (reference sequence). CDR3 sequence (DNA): TGTGCCAGTAGCAACAGGGGGCCGGGTCAGCCCCAGCATTTT. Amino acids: CASSNRGPGQPQHF.

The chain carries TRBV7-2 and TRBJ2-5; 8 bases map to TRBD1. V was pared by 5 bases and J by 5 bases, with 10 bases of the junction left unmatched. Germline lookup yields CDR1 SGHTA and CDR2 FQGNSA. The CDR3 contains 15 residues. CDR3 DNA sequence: TGTGCCAGCAGCGTTGGCGGGACAGGTTGGGAGACCCAGTACTTC. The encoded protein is CASSVGGTGWETQYF. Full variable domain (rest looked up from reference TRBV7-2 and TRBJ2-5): GAGVSQSPSNKVTEKGKDVELRCDPISGHTALYWYRQSLGQGLEFLIYFQGNSAPDKSGLPSDRFSAERTGGSVSTLTIQRTQQEDSAVYLCASSVGGTGWETQYFGPGTRLLVL.

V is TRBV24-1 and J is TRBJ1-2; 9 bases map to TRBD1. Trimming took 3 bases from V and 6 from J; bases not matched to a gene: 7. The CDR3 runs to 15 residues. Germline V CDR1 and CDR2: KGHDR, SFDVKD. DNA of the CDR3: TGTGCCACCAGTGATGACACAGGGGGCGAGCATGGCTACACCTTC. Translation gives CATSDDTGGEHGYTF.

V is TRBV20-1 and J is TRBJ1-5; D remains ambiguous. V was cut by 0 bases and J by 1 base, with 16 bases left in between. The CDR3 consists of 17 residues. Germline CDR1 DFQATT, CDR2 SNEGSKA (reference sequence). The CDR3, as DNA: TGCAGTGCTAGAGATCACCAGAGGGAGGTGAGCAATCAGCCCCAGCATTTT. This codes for CSARDHQREVSNQPQHF.

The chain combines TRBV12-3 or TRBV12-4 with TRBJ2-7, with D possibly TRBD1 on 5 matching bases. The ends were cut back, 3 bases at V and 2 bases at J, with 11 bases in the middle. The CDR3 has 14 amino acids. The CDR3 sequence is CASSFGGHAYEQYF. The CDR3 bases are TGTGCCAGCAGTTTTGGTGGACACGCCTACGAGCAGTACTTC.

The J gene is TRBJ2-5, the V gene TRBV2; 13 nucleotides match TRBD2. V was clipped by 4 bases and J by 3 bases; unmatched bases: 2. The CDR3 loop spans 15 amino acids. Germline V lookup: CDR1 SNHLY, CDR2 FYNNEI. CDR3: CASSGTSGGKETQYF. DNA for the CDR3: TGTGCCAGCAGTGGGACTAGCGGGGGCAAAGAGACCCAGTACTTC.

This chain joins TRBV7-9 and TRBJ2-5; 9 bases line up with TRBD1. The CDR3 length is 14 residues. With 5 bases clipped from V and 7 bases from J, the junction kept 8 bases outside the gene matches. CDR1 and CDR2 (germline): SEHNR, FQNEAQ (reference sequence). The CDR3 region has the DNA TGTGCCAGCAGCCCAAACAGGGGGCATGGGACCCAGTACTTC. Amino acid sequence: CASSPNRGHGTQYF. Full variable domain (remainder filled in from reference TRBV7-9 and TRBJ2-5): DTGVSQNPRHKITKRGQNVTFRCDPISEHNRLYWYRQTLGQGPEFLTYFQNEAQLEKSRLLSDRFSAERPKGSFSTLEIQRTEQGDSAMYLCASSPNRGHGTQYFGPGTRLLVL.

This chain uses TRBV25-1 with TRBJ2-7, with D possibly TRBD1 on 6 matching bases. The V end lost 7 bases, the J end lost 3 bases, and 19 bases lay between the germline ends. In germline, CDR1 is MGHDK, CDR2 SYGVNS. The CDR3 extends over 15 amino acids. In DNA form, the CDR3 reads TGTGCCAGCACCTCCTCAGGGGATTTGTTCTACGAGCAGTACTTC. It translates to CASTSSGDLFYEQYF.

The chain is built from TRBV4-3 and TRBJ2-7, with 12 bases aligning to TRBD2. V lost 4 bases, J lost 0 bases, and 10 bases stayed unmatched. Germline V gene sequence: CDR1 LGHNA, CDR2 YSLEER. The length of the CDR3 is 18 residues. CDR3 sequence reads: CASSPRGLAGQSSYEQYV. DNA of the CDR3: TGCGCCAGCAGCCCTCGGGGACTAGCGGGCCAAAGCTCCTACGAGCAGTACGTC.

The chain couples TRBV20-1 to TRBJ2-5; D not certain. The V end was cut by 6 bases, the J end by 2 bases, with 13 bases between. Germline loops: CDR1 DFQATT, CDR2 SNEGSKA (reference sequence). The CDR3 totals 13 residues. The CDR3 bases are TGCAGTGCCAGCTCACCACTGCAAGAGACCCAGTACTTC. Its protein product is CSASSPLQETQYF.

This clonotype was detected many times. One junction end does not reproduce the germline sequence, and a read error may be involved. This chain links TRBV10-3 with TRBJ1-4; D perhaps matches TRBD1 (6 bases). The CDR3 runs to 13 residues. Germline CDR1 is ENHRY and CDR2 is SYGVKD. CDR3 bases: TGTGCCAGCAGTCTCACAGGGAATGAAAAACTGTTTTTT. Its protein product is CASSLTGNEKLFF.

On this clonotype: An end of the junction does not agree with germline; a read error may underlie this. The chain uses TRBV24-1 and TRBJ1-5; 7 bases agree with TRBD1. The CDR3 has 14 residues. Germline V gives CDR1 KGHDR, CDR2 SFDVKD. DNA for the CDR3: TGTGCCAGCAGTTACCGTCGACAGGGCCAGCCCCAGCATTTT. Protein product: CASSYRRQGQPQHF.

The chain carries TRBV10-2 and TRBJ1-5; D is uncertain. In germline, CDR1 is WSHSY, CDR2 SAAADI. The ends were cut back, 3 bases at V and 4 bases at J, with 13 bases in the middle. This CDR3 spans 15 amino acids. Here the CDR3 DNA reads TGCGCCAGCAGTGACCGGGCTGGGCAAAATCAGCCCCAGCATTTT. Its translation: CASSDRAGQNQPQHF.

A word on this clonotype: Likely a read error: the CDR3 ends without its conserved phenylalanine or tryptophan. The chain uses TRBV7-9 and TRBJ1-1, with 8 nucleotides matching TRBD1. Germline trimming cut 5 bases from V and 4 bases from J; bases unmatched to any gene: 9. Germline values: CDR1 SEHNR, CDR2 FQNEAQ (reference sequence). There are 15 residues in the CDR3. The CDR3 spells CASSMDRVQSTEAFL. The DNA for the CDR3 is TGTGCCAGCAGCATGGACAGGGTTCAATCCACTGAAGCTTTCCTT.

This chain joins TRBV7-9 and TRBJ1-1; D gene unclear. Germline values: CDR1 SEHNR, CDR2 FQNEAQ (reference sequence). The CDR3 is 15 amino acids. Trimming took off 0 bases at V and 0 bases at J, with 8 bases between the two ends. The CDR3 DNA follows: TGTGCCAGCAGCTTAGCTCGGAACTTGAACACTGAAGCTTTCTTT. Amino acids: CASSLARNLNTEAFF.

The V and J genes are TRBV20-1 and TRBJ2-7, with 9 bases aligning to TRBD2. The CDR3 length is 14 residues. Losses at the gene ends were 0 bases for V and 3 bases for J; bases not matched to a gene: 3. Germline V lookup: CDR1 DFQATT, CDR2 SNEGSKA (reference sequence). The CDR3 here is CSARDPSGVYEQYF. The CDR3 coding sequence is TGCAGTGCTAGAGATCCTAGCGGGGTCTACGAGCAGTACTTC.

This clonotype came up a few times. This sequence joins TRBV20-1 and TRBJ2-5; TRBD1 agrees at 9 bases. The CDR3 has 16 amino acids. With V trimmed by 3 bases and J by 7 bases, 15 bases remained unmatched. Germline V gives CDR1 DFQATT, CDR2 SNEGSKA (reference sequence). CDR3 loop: CSASETGTGLEGTQYF. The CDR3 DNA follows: TGCAGTGCTAGTGAAACCGGGACAGGGCTGGAGGGGACCCAGTACTTC.

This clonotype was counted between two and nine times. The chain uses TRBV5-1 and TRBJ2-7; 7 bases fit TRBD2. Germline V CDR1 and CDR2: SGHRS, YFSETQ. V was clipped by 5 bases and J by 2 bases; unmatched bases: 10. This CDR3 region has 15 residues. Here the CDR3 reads CASRAAAGEAYEQYF. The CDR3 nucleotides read TGCGCCAGCAGGGCGGCGGCGGGAGAGGCCTACGAGCAGTACTTC.

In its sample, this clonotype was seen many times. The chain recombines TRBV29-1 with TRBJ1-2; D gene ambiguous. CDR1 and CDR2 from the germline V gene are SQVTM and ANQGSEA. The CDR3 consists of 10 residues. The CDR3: CRIFWDGYTF. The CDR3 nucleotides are TGCAGAATTTTTTGGGATGGCTACACCTTC.

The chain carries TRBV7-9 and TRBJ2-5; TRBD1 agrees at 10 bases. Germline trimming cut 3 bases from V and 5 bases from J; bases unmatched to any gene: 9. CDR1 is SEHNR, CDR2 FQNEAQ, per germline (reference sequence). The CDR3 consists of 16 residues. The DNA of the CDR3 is TGTGCCAGCAGCTTCGGGACAGGGGAAGGATTCGAGACCCAGTACTTC. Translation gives CASSFGTGEGFETQYF.

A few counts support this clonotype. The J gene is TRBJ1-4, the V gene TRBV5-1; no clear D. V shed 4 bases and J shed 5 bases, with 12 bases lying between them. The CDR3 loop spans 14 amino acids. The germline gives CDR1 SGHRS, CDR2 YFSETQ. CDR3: CASSHGRMNEKLFF. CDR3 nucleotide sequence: TGCGCCAGCAGCCACGGACGGATGAATGAAAAACTGTTTTTT.

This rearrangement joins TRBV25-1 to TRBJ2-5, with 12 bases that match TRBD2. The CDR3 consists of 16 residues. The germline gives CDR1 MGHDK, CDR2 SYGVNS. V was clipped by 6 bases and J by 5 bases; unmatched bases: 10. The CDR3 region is CASRGWTSGKRETQYF. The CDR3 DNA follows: TGTGCCAGCAGAGGATGGACTAGCGGGAAACGGGAGACCCAGTACTTC.